The T cell receptor beta chain under discussion was sequenced for a study of cytomegalovirus exposure and HLA in healthy donors. Notes on the study in general: It was reported that the classifier diagnosed cytomegalovirus status with high specificity and sensitivity in both the original and validation cohorts. The investigators catalogued about 170 TCR beta chains as cytomegalovirus-associated.

Turning to this clone: The target antigen is unknown.

The table came from immunoSEQ multiplex PCR; TCRdb's copy has only in-frame clones and leaves some out. The repertoire holds under 250,000 clones, with approximately 90% as singletons. Germline assignment: CDR1 SGHTA and CDR2 FQGNSA. V shed 7 bases and J 6 bases; nucleotides not matched to a gene: 16. This CDR3 is built from 19 residues. Donors came from a validation cohort of over a hundred subjects, distinct from the first 666-subject cohort. Sequenced material: PBMCs. The chain has TRBV7-2 and TRBJ2-2; 14 bases line up with TRBD2. This TCR was sampled from a man between 18 and 29 years old in good health and CMV-seronegative. The CDR3 nucleotides are TGTGCCAGCAAACTAAAAAGGACTAGCGGGGGGTTGAGCGCCGGGGAGCTGTTTTTT. Translating gives CASKLKRTSGGLSAGELFF.